The 32 T cell receptor beta chains in this list originate from one sample, sequenced in a study of cytomegalovirus exposure and HLA in healthy donors. Primers for the PCR totalled 60 Vbeta and 13 Jbeta. The repertoire was sequenced with immunoSEQ multiplex PCR; TCRdb's copy has only in-frame clones and lacks some. Altogether some 100,000 clones are present, more than 65% being singletons, with the ten largest covering around 16%. Sequencing was performed on PBMCs. All receptors derive from a woman between 18 and 29 years old in good health and CMV-seropositive.

The CDR3 coding sequence is TGTGCCAGCAGTTTCGGCGGACAGGTCTACGAGCAGTACTTC. This encodes CASSFGGQVYEQYF. The V and J genes are TRBV27 and TRBJ2-7, with TRBD1 matching 7 bases. V was clipped by 3 bases and J by 3 bases; unmatched bases: 5. CDR3 length: 14 residues. Germline V gene lookup returns CDR1 MNHEY and CDR2 SMNVEV (reference sequence).

The chain carries TRBV19 and TRBJ1-5; D may be TRBD1 (5 bases). Per the germline V gene, CDR1 is LNHDA and CDR2 is SQIVND (reference sequence). The CDR3 has 15 residues. With 7 bases removed from V and 1 base from J, the gap between germline ends came to 14 bases. Written as DNA, the CDR3 is TGTGCCAGTACCGCGGCAGGGAGGAGCAATCAGCCCCAGCATTTT. Translated: CASTAAGRSNQPQHF.

CDR3 in amino acids: CASSSPGLAGHEQYF. CDR3 nucleotide sequence: TGTGCCAGCAGCTCTCCGGGACTAGCGGGACACGAGCAGTACTTC. The genes are TRBV5-4 and TRBJ2-7, with 13 nucleotides matching TRBD2. CDR3 size: 15 residues. Trimming removed 3 bases from V and 5 bases from J; junction bases left unmatched: 5. CDR1 SGHNT and CDR2 YYREEE come from the germline V gene (reference sequence).

The rearrangement links TRBV6-5 to TRBJ2-7; tentatively, D is TRBD1 (5 bases). Looked up from germline, CDR1 is MNHEY and CDR2 is SVGAGI. V lost 2 bases and J lost 7, with 9 bases in between. CDR3 length: 12 residues. CDR3 in DNA: TGTGCCAGCAGTTACCCAGGGATGGAGCAGTACTTC. It encodes CASSYPGMEQYF.

The rearrangement uses TRBV5-4 and TRBJ2-1; 8 bases fit TRBD2. The CDR3 has 15 amino acids. V was pared by 0 bases and J by 8 bases, with 7 bases of the junction left unmatched. Germline V lookup: CDR1 SGHNT, CDR2 YYREEE (reference sequence). The CDR3 DNA reads as TGTGCCAGCAGCTTGGACCCAGCGGGAGTTTATGAGCAGTTCTTC. This encodes CASSLDPAGVYEQFF.

This chain joins TRBV19 and TRBJ1-5, with D perhaps matching TRBD1 (5 bases). Trimming removed 5 bases from V and 7 bases from J, with 21 bases in between. This CDR3 has 16 amino acids. Germline V gene lookup returns CDR1 LNHDA and CDR2 SQIVND (reference sequence). This CDR3 is CASSSPLGGGRQPQHF. Written as DNA, the CDR3 is TGTGCCAGTAGTTCTCCGCTCGGGGGGGGAAGACAGCCCCAGCATTTT.

The chain is built from TRBV19 and TRBJ1-2, with TRBD1 as a possible D gene (6 bases). This CDR3 has 14 residues. V shed 7 bases and J shed 0 bases, with 12 bases lying between them. Germline lookup yields CDR1 LNHDA and CDR2 SQIVND (reference sequence). CDR3 protein: CASMGAGPNYGYTF. For the CDR3, the DNA is TGTGCCAGTATGGGGGCAGGGCCTAACTATGGCTACACCTTC. The whole variable domain, filled in from reference TRBV19 and TRBJ1-2, reads DGGITQSPKYLFRKEGQNVTLSCEQNLNHDAMYWYRQDPGQGLRLIYYSQIVNDFQKGDIAEGYSVSREKKESFPLTVTSAQKNPTAFYLCASMGAGPNYGYTFGSGTRLTVV.

The chain links TRBV29-1 to TRBJ2-3; 7 bases are a match to TRBD2. Trimming at V came to 7 bases and at J to 4 bases, leaving 8 bases not matched to a gene. CDR3 length equals 13 residues. Germline CDR1 reads SQVTM; CDR2 reads ANQGSEA. This CDR3 reads CSGGGGSADTQYF. CDR3 DNA sequence: TGCAGCGGGGGGGGTGGGAGCGCAGATACGCAGTATTTT.

This clone has more than one count but fewer than ten. The J gene is TRBJ1-1, the V gene TRBV19; D may be TRBD1 (6 bases). V lost 1 base and J lost 7, with 10 bases in between. The CDR3 contains 13 residues. Per the germline V gene, CDR1 is LNHDA and CDR2 is SQIVND (reference sequence). CDR3: CASSIVRGDEAFF. The DNA of the CDR3 is TGTGCCAGTAGTATAGTCAGGGGAGATGAAGCTTTCTTT. Filled out from reference TRBV19 and TRBJ1-1, the complete variable domain reads DGGITQSPKYLFRKEGQNVTLSCEQNLNHDAMYWYRQDPGQGLRLIYYSQIVNDFQKGDIAEGYSVSREKKESFPLTVTSAQKNPTAFYLCASSIVRGDEAFFGQGTRLTVV.

This chain joins TRBV5-1 and TRBJ2-2; D call uncertain. Between the trimmed V and J ends, which lost 0 bases and 1 base, there was a span of 4 bases. Germline assignment: CDR1 SGHRS and CDR2 YFSETQ. The CDR3 has 14 amino acids. Here the CDR3 DNA reads TGCGCCAGCAGCTTGGGGAGGAACACCGGGGAGCTGTTTTTT. Its protein product is CASSLGRNTGELFF.

A single count supports this clone. The chain couples TRBV28 to TRBJ1-3; TRBD1 matches at 9 bases. The V gene's germline CDR1 is MDHEN and CDR2 SYDVKM. The ends lost 6 bases at V and 1 base at J; junction bases unmatched: 7. CDR3 length equals 16 residues. CDR3: CASSEVGQGSGNTIYF. CDR3 nucleotides: TGTGCCAGCAGCGAGGTGGGACAGGGATCTGGAAACACCATATATTTT. The variable domain in full, completed from reference TRBV28 and TRBJ1-3, reads DVKVTQSSRYLVKRTGEKVFLECVQDMDHENMFWYRQDPGLGLRLIYFSYDVKMKEKGDIPEGYSVSREKKERFSLILESASTNQTSMYLCASSEVGQGSGNTIYFGEGSWLTVV.

The V and J genes are TRBV5-4 and TRBJ2-2; D may be TRBD1 (7 bases). V was trimmed by 2 bases and J by 7 bases, leaving 12 bases between them. CDR1 and CDR2 (germline): SGHNT, YYREEE (reference sequence). The CDR3 runs to 14 residues. The CDR3 coding sequence is TGTGCCAGCAGCTTTGGCAGGGGGGTCGGGGAGCTGTTTTTT. Protein product: CASSFGRGVGELFF.

The chain links TRBV11-3 to TRBJ1-2; maybe TRBD1 (6 bases). The CDR3 extends over 17 amino acids. The V end was cut by 1 base, the J end by 4 bases, with 19 bases between. Germline V CDR1 and CDR2: SGHNT, YENEEA. The CDR3 here is CASSLALDTRGPYGYTF. CDR3 bases: TGTGCCAGCAGCTTAGCCCTAGATACCAGGGGCCCCTATGGCTACACCTTC.

The rearrangement joins TRBV19 to TRBJ2-5; the match to TRBD2 covers 15 bases. Germline CDR1 and CDR2: LNHDA and SQIVND (reference sequence). The junction had 2 bases not matched to a gene; V was cut back by 4 bases and J by 2 bases. The CDR3 loop spans 16 amino acids. In DNA, the CDR3 is TGTGCCAGTAGTAGAGGACTAGCGGGAGGGCAAGAGACCCAGTACTTC. Encoded protein: CASSRGLAGGQETQYF.

The chain combines TRBV5-4 with TRBJ2-5; 9 nucleotides line up with TRBD1. The end of the DNA fits TRBJ2-7 better, so the J call may be wrong. The CDR3 spans 14 residues. The germline V gene encodes CDR1 SGHNT and CDR2 YYREEE (reference sequence). The DNA for the CDR3 is TGTGCCAGCACCAAGGGACAGGGAGACTACGAGCAGTACTTC. Its translation: CASTKGQGDYEQYF.

This clone was seen just once. The chain links TRBV5-1 to TRBJ1-4; tentatively, D is TRBD1 (6 bases). Germline lookup yields CDR1 SGHRS and CDR2 YFSETQ. V lost 2 bases, J lost 3 bases, and 8 bases lay in between. The CDR3 runs to 14 residues. CDR3 nucleotides: TGCGCCAGCAGCTTAGGGGGTGCTAATGAAAAACTGTTTTTT. Translation gives CASSLGGANEKLFF.

J is TRBJ1-1 and V is TRBV11-2, with a possible D match to TRBD1 (6 bases). Germline CDR1 SGHAT, CDR2 FQNNGV. This CDR3 has 15 residues. The V gene lost 1 base and the J gene lost 3 bases, with 12 bases spanning the gap. The CDR3 DNA sequence: TGTGCCAGCAGCTTAGTGACGTGGGGGCACACTGAAGCTTTCTTT. This codes for CASSLVTWGHTEAFF.

This rearrangement joins TRBV29-1 to TRBJ2-1; 9 bases map to TRBD2. Germline loops: CDR1 SQVTM, CDR2 ANQGSEA. With 4 bases clipped from V and 7 bases from J, the junction kept 8 bases outside the gene matches. The CDR3 sequence is 14 residues long. CDR3 sequence: CSVVEREALNEQFF. In DNA form, the CDR3 reads TGCAGCGTTGTGGAGCGGGAGGCTTTGAATGAGCAGTTCTTC.

The genes are TRBV7-9 and TRBJ2-7; the match to TRBD2 covers 15 bases. The CDR3 runs to 17 residues. V gave up 5 bases and J gave up 1 base; unmatched junction bases: 6. Germline-derived CDR1 and CDR2 are SEHNR and FQNEAQ (reference sequence). DNA of the CDR3: TGTGCCAGCAGCAAAGCCGGGACTAGCGGGGGGTCCTACGAGCAGTACTTC. Translated, it gives CASSKAGTSGGSYEQYF. Full variable domain (missing parts from reference TRBV7-9 and TRBJ2-7): DTGVSQNPRHKITKRGQNVTFRCDPISEHNRLYWYRQTLGQGPEFLTYFQNEAQLEKSRLLSDRFSAERPKGSFSTLEIQRTEQGDSAMYLCASSKAGTSGGSYEQYFGPGTRLTVT.

This chain joins TRBV30 and TRBJ2-7; 8 positions match TRBD1. The germline V gene encodes CDR1 GTSNPN and CDR2 SVGIG (reference sequence). After removal of 3 bases from V and 2 bases from J, the junction contained 3 bases not matched to a gene. This CDR3 region has 13 residues. The CDR3 region is CAWRGQGPYEQYF. The CDR3 DNA follows: TGTGCCTGGAGAGGACAGGGTCCCTACGAGCAGTACTTC.

The V gene is TRBV6-6, the J gene TRBJ2-7, with TRBD1 matching over 8 bases. The CDR3 is 16 residues long. Germline V gene sequence: CDR1 MNHNY, CDR2 SVGAGI (reference sequence). J was trimmed by 5 bases and V by 4 bases; bases with no gene match: 13. The CDR3 nucleotides read TGTGCCAGCAGTTCCACCGGGACAGGAAAGGGTCACGAGCAGTACTTC. Amino acids: CASSSTGTGKGHEQYF.

The chain couples TRBV19 to TRBJ2-7; 8 nucleotides line up with TRBD1. There are 14 residues in the CDR3. Germline CDR1 and CDR2: LNHDA and SQIVND (reference sequence). The V gene end was trimmed by 4 bases and the J gene end by 3 bases; junction bases not matched to a gene: 5. The CDR3 region has the DNA TGTGCCAGTAGTAGGACAGGGTTCCTCTACGAGCAGTACTTC. The encoded protein is CASSRTGFLYEQYF.

This sequence joins TRBV5-1 and TRBJ1-1, with 8 bases matching TRBD1. Trimming removed 4 bases from V and 6 bases from J; junction bases left unmatched: 17. The CDR3 spans 17 residues. The germline gives CDR1 SGHRS, CDR2 YFSETQ. The CDR3, as DNA: TGCGCCAGCAGCATCAGGGGGCGAGACTACCGTGGGCCTGAAGCTTTCTTT. This codes for CASSIRGRDYRGPEAFF.

The rearrangement uses TRBV6-1 and TRBJ2-1, with TRBD2 matching 9 bases. Unmatched junction bases numbered 6, after V lost 5 bases and J lost 4 bases. The CDR3 runs to 15 residues. Per germline, CDR1 MNHNS and CDR2 SASEGT. CDR3 DNA sequence: TGTGCCAGCAGTCCGACTAGCGGAGGTTACAATGAGCAGTTCTTC. Amino acids: CASSPTSGGYNEQFF.

The chain recombines TRBV28 with TRBJ1-1; 10 bases are shared with TRBD1. This CDR3 spans 15 amino acids. Per the germline V gene, CDR1 is MDHEN and CDR2 is SYDVKM. V lost 5 bases to trimming and J lost 8 bases; unmatched junction nucleotides: 11. DNA of the CDR3: TGTGCCAGCAGTCAGCTGACAGGGGGCGCGGGGGAAGCTTTCTTT. It translates to CASSQLTGGAGEAFF.

The V call is TRBV7-6, the J call TRBJ2-7; D not certain. The CDR3 length is 13 residues. Trimming pared 1 base from V and 4 bases from J, leaving 8 bases between. Germline assignment: CDR1 SGHVS and CDR2 FNYEAQ. The CDR3 loop is CASSLGQKYEQYF. In DNA, the CDR3 is TGTGCCAGCAGCTTAGGGCAGAAGTACGAGCAGTACTTC.

CDR3 amino acids: CASSQIGGWRGGTYEQYF. In DNA form, the CDR3 reads TGTGCCAGCAGCCAGATTGGGGGGTGGCGGGGGGGCACCTACGAGCAGTACTTC. The chain recombines TRBV4-2 with TRBJ2-7, with TRBD2 identical over 9 bases. Looked up from germline, CDR1 is LGHNA and CDR2 is YNFKEQ. The trim removed 3 bases at V and 2 bases at J, leaving 14 bases unmatched. This CDR3 contains 18 residues.

This clone was seen once. The chain is built from TRBV27 and TRBJ1-1; the match to TRBD1 covers 7 bases. CDR3 length equals 17 residues. CDR1 and CDR2 (germline): MNHEY, SMNVEV (reference sequence). V dropped 6 bases and J dropped 3; count of bases not matched to a gene: 16. CDR3 coding DNA: TGTGCCAGCAGGCCCTGGGCAGGGGGTAGTCTGGACACTGAAGCTTTCTTT. Amino acid sequence: CASRPWAGGSLDTEAFF.

CDR3 region: CASSHRTGDGYTF. DNA of the CDR3: TGTGCCAGCAGTCACCGGACAGGGGATGGCTACACCTTC. The chain is built from TRBV27 and TRBJ1-2; the match to TRBD1 covers 9 bases. The CDR3 is 13 residues long. Germline trimming cut 5 bases from V and 6 bases from J; bases unmatched to any gene: 4. Germline CDR1 reads MNHEY; CDR2 reads SMNVEV (reference sequence).

Only a few counts were recorded for this clone. The gene calls are TRBV9 and TRBJ2-2, with 9 nucleotides matching TRBD2. The junction had 9 bases not matched to a gene; V was cut back by 0 bases and J by 3 bases. CDR1 is SGDLS, CDR2 YYNGEE, per germline. The CDR3 sequence is 18 residues long. As DNA, the CDR3 is TGTGCCAGCAGCGTAGGGTCTAGCGGGATGGAGTACACCGGGGAGCTGTTTTTT. This translates into CASSVGSSGMEYTGELFF.

V and J are TRBV9 and TRBJ2-2, with D possibly being TRBD2 (5 bases). Germline V gives CDR1 SGDLS, CDR2 YYNGEE. This CDR3 spans 15 amino acids. Trimming left V 3 bases short and J 0 bases short, with 9 bases between. The CDR3: CASSAYGANTGELFF. The CDR3 bases are TGTGCCAGCAGCGCCTACGGGGCGAACACCGGGGAGCTGTTTTTT. The full variable domain, in which reference TRBV9 and TRBJ2-2 provide the parts outside the CDR3, is DSGVTQTPKHLITATGQRVTLRCSPRSGDLSVYWYQQSLDQGLQFLIQYYNGEERAKGNILERFSAQQFPDLHSELNLSSLELGDSALYFCASSAYGANTGELFFGEGSRLTVL.

V and J are TRBV6-5 and TRBJ1-1; unclear D gene. Germline V gene sequence: CDR1 MNHEY, CDR2 SVGAGI. The CDR3 extends over 13 amino acids. V lost 2 bases, J lost 4 bases, and 8 bases lay in between. The CDR3 region is CASSYRESTEAFF. The CDR3 DNA sequence: TGTGCCAGCAGTTACAGAGAGTCCACTGAAGCTTTCTTT.